The clone carrying this TCR beta chain was recorded many times. Preparing the TCRbeta library involved the use of unique molecular identifiers. TCRdb re-called the PCR reads through MiXCR, storing one row per CDR3 protein. Of around 200,000 distinct CDR3 sequences listed, roughly 9% are singletons. Germline V gene data show CDR1 as KGHDR and CDR2 as SFDVKD. V dropped 4 bases and J dropped 5 bases, with 10 bases sitting between them. The CDR3 spans 13 residues. This specimen belongs to a study of T-cell reconstitution after alpha-beta-depleted transplantation in children. The chain joins TRBV24-1 to TRBJ2-5, with unresolved D. The TCR sequence derives from a human donor who donated a stem cell graft to a child with acute lymphoblastic leukemia. This specimen was PBMCs from the stem cell graft donor, taken from the stem cell graft. The CDR3 loop reads CATSEGVWETQYF. CDR3 bases: TGTGCCACCAGTGAAGGTGTTTGGGAGACCCAGTACTTC.